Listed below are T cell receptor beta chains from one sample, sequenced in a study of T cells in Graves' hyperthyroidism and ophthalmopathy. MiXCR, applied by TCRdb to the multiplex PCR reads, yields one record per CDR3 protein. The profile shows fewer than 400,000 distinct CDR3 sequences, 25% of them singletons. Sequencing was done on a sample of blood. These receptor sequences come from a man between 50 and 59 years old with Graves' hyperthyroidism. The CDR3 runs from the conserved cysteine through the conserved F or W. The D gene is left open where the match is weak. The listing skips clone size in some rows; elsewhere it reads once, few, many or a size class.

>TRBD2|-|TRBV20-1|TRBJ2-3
CSATLAEGTDTQYF
TGCAGTGCAACCCTAGCGGAGGGAACAGATACGCAGTATTTT
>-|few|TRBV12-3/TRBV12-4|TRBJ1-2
CASSLIQGLVPYGYTF
TGTGCCAGCAGTTTAATCCAGGGGCTCGTACCCTATGGCTACACCTTC
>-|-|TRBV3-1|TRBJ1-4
CASSPLLANEKLFF
TGTGCCAGCAGCCCCCTTTTGGCTAATGAAAAACTGTTTTTT
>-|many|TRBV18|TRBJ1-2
CASSPRQGDGYTF
TGTGCCAGCTCACCACGTCAGGGTGATGGCTACACCTTC
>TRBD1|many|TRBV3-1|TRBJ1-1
CASSRGGHTEAFF
TGTGCCAGCAGCCGAGGGGGCCATACTGAAGCTTTCTTT
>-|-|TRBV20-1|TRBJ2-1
CSATDHRYEQFF
TGCAGTGCCACCGATCACCGCTATGAGCAGTTCTTC
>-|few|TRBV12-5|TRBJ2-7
CASGLPAVSSYEQYF
TGTGCTAGTGGTTTGCCCGCTGTGAGCTCCTACGAGCAGTACTTC
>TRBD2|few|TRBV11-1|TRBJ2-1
CASIFSSGSFNEQFF
TGTGCCAGCATCTTTTCCAGCGGGAGTTTCAATGAGCAGTTCTTC
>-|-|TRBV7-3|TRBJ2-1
CASSLTVTGTSSYNEQFF
TGTGCCAGCAGCTTAACGGTGACAGGAACTAGCTCCTACAATGAGCAGTTCTTC
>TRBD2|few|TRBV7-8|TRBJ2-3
CASSLGLAGYVSTDTQYF
TGTGCCAGCAGCTTAGGACTAGCGGGCTACGTTAGCACAGATACGCAGTATTTT
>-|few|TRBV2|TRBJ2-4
CASSESDFLAKNIQYF
TGTGCCAGCAGTGAGTCCGACTTTCTAGCCAAAAACATTCAGTACTTC
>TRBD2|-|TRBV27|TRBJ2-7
CASSSRLAGGPGYEQYF
TGTGCCAGCAGTTCCAGACTAGCGGGAGGGCCGGGATACGAGCAGTACTTC
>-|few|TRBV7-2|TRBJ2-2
CASSSRQAWNTGELFF
TGTGCCAGCAGCTCCCGACAGGCCTGGAACACCGGGGAGCTGTTTTTT
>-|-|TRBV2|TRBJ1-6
CASSGQGNNSPLHF
TGTGCCAGCAGTGGGCAGGGGAATAATTCACCCCTCCACTTT
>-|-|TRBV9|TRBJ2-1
CASSVAGGPGLNEQFF
TGTGCCAGCAGCGTAGCTGGGGGGCCGGGTCTCAATGAGCAGTTCTTC
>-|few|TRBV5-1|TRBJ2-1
CASSFLLRNNEQFF
TGCGCCAGCAGCTTTTTACTGAGGAACAATGAGCAGTTCTTC
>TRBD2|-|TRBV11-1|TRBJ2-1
CASSRRLAGSNEQFF
TGTGCCAGCAGCCGCAGACTAGCGGGAAGCAATGAGCAGTTCTTC
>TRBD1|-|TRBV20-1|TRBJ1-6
CSATGTGASPLHF
TGCAGTGCTACCGGGACAGGGGCTTCACCCCTCCACTTT
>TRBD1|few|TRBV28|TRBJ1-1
CASSQILQGGTEAFF
TGTGCCAGCAGCCAAATCCTACAGGGGGGAACTGAAGCTTTCTTT
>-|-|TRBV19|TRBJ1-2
CASSISTGGAYGYTF
TGTGCCAGTAGTATCTCGACAGGTGGGGCGTATGGCTACACCTTC
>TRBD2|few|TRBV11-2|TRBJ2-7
CASSILAGGYEQYF
TGTGCCAGCAGCATACTAGCGGGGGGATACGAGCAGTACTTC
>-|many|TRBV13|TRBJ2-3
CASSRRTGESHARATDTQYF
TGTGCCAGCAGCCGCCGGACGGGGGAGTCGCATGCCCGGGCGACAGATACGCAGTATTTT
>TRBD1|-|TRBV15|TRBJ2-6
CATSRQGATGANVLTF
TGTGCCACCAGCAGACAGGGGGCCACGGGGGCCAACGTCCTGACTTTC
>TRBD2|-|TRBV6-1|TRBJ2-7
CASRAGTSATQSSYEQYF
TGTGCCAGCAGAGCCGGGACTAGCGCCACTCAAAGCTCCTACGAGCAGTACTTC
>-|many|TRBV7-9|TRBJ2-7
CASSLSSGLTSYEQYF
TGTGCCAGCAGCTTATCGAGCGGGCTCACTTCCTACGAGCAGTACTTC
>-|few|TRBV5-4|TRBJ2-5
CASSTFGETQYF
TGTGCCAGCAGCACATTCGGGGAGACCCAGTACTTC
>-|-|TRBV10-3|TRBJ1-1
CAISEAETGRPLEAFF
TGTGCCATCAGTGAGGCCGAAACGGGACGGCCCCTCGAAGCTTTCTTT
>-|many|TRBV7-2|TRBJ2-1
CASSLARANEQFF
TGTGCCAGCAGCTTAGCCAGGGCCAATGAGCAGTTCTTC
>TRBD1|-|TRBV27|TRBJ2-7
CASSPWDRGFYEQYF
TGTGCCAGCAGTCCGTGGGACAGGGGCTTCTACGAGCAGTACTTC
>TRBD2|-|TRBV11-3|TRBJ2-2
CASSLGLAGVSGELFF
TGTGCCAGCAGCTTAGGACTAGCGGGAGTTTCCGGGGAGCTGTTTTTT
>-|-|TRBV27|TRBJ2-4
CASSLLPLAKNIQYF
TGTGCCAGCAGTTTACTCCCCCTAGCCAAAAACATTCAGTACTTC
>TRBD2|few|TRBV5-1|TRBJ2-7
CASSLPGRYEQYF
TGCGCCAGCAGCTTGCCCGGGAGGTACGAGCAGTACTTC
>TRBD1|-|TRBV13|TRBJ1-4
CASSLSGQSNEKLFF
TGTGCCAGCAGCTTGTCGGGACAGTCGAATGAAAAACTGTTTTTT
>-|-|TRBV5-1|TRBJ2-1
CASSLEGSLGEQFF
TGCGCCAGCAGCTTGGAGGGTAGCTTAGGTGAGCAGTTCTTC
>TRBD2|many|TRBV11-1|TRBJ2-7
CASAPGGSSYEQYF
TGTGCCAGCGCCCCGGGGGGGTCCTCCTACGAGCAGTACTTC
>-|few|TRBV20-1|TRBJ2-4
CSARGGEGLGKNIQYF
TGCAGTGCTAGAGGTGGAGAGGGTTTGGGGAAAAACATTCAGTACTTC
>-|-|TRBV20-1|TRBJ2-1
CSAYRVYNEQFF
TGCAGTGCCTACAGGGTATACAATGAGCAGTTCTTC
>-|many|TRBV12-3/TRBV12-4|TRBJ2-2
CASSFKGDGELFF
TGTGCCAGCAGTTTCAAGGGAGACGGGGAGCTGTTTTTT
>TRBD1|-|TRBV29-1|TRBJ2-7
CSVEGQGSWGEQYF
TGCAGCGTTGAGGGACAGGGCTCTTGGGGCGAGCAGTACTTC
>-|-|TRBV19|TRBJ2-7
CASSGTADSYEQYF
TGTGCCAGTAGTGGGACGGCCGACTCCTACGAGCAGTACTTC
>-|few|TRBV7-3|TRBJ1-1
CASSLDERWDTEAFF
TGTGCCAGCAGCTTGGATGAGAGGTGGGACACTGAAGCTTTCTTT
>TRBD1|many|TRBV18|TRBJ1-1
CASSPTGQSGTEAFF
TGTGCCAGCTCACCTACGGGACAGTCGGGCACTGAAGCTTTCTTT
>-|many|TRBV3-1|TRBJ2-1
CASSWAEGNEQFF
TGTGCCAGCAGCTGGGCGGAGGGCAATGAGCAGTTCTTC
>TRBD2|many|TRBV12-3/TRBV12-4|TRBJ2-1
CASSNLAGGYNEQFF
TGTGCCAGCAGCAACCTAGCGGGAGGTTACAATGAGCAGTTCTTC
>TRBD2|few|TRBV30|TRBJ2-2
CAWASSGGGLFF
TGTGCCTGGGCCTCGTCGGGGGGAGGACTGTTTTTT
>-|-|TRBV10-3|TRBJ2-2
CAISESRVGYTGELFF
TGTGCCATCAGTGAGTCTCGGGTTGGATACACCGGGGAGCTGTTTTTT
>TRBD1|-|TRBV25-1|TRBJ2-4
CASTPGGTGRFAKNIQYF
TGTGCCAGCACTCCCGGTGGGACAGGAAGATTCGCCAAAAACATTCAGTACTTC
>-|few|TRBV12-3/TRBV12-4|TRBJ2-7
CASSKGLTSFWEQYF
TGTGCCAGCAGCAAAGGGTTGACCTCATTTTGGGAGCAGTACTTC
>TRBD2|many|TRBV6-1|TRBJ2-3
CASSPLAGGPDTQYF
TGTGCCAGCAGCCCTCTAGCGGGAGGCCCAGATACGCAGTATTTT
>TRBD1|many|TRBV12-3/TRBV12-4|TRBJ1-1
CASKSSYRGSTEAFF
TGTGCCAGCAAGTCATCCTACAGGGGTAGCACTGAAGCTTTCTTT
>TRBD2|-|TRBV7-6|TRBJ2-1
CASSLVGGTSGSKGEQFF
TGTGCCAGCAGCTTAGTAGGAGGGACTAGCGGGAGTAAGGGTGAGCAGTTCTTC
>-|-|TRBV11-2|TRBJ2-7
CASSSLTGADEQYF
TGTGCCAGCAGCTCACTCACAGGAGCGGACGAGCAGTACTTC
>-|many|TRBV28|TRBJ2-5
CASSRSGATQYF
TGTGCCAGCAGCCGGTCGGGTGCAACCCAGTACTTC
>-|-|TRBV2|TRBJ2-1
CASTPQQEGEQFF
TGTGCCAGCACCCCCCAGCAGGAAGGAGAGCAGTTCTTC
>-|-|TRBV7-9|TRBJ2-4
CASSLKAGNIQYF
TGTGCCAGCAGCTTAAAGGCAGGAAACATTCAGTACTTC